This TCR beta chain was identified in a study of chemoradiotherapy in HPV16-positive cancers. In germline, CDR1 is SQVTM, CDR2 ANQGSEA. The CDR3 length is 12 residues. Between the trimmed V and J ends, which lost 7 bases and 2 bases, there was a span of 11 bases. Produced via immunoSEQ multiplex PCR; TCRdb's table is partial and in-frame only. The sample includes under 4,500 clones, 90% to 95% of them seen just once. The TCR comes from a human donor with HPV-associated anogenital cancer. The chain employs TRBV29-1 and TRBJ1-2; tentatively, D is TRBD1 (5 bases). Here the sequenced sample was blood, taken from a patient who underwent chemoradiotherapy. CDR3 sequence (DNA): TGCAGCGGAATTGACAGCAACTATGGCTACACCTTC. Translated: CSGIDSNYGYTF.